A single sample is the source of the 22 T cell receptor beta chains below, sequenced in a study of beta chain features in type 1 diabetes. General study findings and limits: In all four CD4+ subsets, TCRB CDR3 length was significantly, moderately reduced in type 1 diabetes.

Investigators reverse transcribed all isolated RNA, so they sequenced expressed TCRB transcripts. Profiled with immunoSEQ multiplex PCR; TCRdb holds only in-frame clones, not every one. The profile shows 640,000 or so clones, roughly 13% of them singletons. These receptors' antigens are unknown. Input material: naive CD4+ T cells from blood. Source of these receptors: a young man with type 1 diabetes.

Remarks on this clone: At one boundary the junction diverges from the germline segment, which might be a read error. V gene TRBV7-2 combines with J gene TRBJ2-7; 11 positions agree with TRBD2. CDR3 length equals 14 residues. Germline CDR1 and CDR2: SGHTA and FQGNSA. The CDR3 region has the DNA TGTGCCAGCAGCAGAGGACTAGCGGGTATAATAGGCCCCTTC. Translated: CASSRGLAGIIGPF.

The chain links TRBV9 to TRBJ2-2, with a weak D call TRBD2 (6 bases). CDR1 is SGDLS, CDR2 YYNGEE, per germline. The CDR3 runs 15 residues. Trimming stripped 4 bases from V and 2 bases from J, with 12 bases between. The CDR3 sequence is CASSLGLVNTGELFF. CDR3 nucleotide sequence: TGTGCCAGCAGCCTGGGACTTGTCAACACCGGGGAGCTGTTTTTT.

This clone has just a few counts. The CDR3 bases are TGTGCCTGGAGGGCAATGACAGGGACCGGCTCCTACAATGAGCAGTTCTTC. Its translation: CAWRAMTGTGSYNEQFF. The chain links TRBV30 to TRBJ2-1, with TRBD1 identical over 7 bases. Germline V gene lookup returns CDR1 GTSNPN and CDR2 SVGIG (reference sequence). Trimming at V came to 3 bases and at J to 0 bases, leaving 11 bases not matched to a gene. The CDR3 is 17 amino acids.

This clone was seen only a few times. CDR3 bases: TGTGCCAGCAGTGTGCGGGGGGCCAACACCGGGGAGCTGTTTTTT. Translating gives CASSVRGANTGELFF. The chain carries TRBV2 and TRBJ2-2; 8 bases line up with TRBD2. There are 15 residues in the CDR3. The germline V gene has CDR1 SNHLY and CDR2 FYNNEI. The trim removed 4 bases at V and 2 bases at J, leaving 3 bases unmatched.

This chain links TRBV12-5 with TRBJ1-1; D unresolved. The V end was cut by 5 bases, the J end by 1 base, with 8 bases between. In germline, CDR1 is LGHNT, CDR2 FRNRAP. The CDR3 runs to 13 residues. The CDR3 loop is CASGRDPNTEAFF. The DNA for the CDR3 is TGTGCTAGTGGTCGGGATCCGAACACTGAAGCTTTCTTT.

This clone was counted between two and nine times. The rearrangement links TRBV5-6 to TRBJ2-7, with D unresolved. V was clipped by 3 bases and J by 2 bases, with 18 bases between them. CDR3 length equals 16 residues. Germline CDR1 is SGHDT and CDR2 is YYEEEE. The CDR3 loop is CASSSPRKRRAYEQYF. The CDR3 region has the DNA TGTGCCAGCAGCTCGCCCAGAAAGAGGCGAGCCTACGAGCAGTACTTC.

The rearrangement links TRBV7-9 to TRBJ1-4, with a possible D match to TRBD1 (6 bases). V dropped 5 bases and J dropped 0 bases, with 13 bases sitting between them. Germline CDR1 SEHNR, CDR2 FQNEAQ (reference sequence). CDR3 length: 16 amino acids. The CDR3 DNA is TGTGCCAGCAGCCGGGGCGGGGGCCCAACTAATGAAAAACTGTTTTTT. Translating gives CASSRGGGPTNEKLFF.

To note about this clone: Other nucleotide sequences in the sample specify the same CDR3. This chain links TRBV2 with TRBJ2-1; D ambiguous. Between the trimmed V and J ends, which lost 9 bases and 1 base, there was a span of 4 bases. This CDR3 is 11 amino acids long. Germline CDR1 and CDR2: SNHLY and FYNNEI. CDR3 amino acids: CASGSYNEQFF. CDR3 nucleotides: TGTGCCAGTGGGTCCTACAATGAGCAGTTCTTC.

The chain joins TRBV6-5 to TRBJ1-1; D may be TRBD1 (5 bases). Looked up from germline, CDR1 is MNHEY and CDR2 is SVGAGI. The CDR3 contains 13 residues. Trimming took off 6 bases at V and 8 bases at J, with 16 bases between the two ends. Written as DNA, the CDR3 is TGTGCCAGCAGACCCGGTGTGGGGACCGAAGCTTTCTTT. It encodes CASRPGVGTEAFF.

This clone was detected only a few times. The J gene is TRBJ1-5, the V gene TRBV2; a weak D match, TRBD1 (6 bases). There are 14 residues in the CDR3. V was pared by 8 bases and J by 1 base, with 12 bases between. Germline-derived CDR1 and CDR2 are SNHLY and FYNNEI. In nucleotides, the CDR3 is TGTGCCAGCGGAGGGCAGGGGAGCAATCAGCCCCAGCATTTT. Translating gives CASGGQGSNQPQHF.

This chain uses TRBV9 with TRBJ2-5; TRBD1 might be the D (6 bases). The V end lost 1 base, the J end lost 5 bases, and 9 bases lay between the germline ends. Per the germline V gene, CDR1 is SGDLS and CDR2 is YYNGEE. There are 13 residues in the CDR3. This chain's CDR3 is CASSVQGSETQYF. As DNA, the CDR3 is TGTGCCAGCAGCGTACAGGGGAGCGAGACCCAGTACTTC.

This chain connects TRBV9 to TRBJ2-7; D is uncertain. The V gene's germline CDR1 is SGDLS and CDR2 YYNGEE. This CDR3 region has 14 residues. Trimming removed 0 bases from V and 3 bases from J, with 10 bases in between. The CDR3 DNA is TGTGCCAGCAGCGTAGTGAGTGCCGACTACGAGCAGTACTTC. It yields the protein CASSVVSADYEQYF.

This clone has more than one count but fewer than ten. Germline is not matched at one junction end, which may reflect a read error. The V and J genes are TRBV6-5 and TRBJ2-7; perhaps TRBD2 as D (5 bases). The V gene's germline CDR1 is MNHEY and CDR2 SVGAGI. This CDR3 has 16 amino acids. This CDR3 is CASSHSPRGSTYEQYF. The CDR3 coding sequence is TGTGCCAGCAGTCACTCCCCCCGAGGGAGCACCTACGAGCAGTACTTC.

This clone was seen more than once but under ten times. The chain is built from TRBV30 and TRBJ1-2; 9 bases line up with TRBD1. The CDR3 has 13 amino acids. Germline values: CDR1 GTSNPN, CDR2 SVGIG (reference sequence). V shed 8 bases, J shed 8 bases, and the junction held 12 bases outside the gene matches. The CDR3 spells CAGRVQGAVGYTF. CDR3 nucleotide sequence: TGTGCCGGAAGAGTACAGGGGGCGGTGGGCTACACCTTC.

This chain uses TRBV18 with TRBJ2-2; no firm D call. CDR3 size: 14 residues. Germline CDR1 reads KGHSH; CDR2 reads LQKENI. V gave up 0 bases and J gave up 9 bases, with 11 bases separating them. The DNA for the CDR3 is TGTGCCAGCTCACCACCGGAGTTACGATGGGAGCTGTTTTTT. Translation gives CASSPPELRWELFF.

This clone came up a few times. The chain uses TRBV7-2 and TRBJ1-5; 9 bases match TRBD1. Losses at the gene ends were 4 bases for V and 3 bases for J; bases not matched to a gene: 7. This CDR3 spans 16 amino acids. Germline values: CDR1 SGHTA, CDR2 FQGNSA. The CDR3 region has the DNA TGTGCCAGCAGCTCCACACAGGGGGCGTACAATCAGCCCCAGCATTTT. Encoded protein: CASSSTQGAYNQPQHF.

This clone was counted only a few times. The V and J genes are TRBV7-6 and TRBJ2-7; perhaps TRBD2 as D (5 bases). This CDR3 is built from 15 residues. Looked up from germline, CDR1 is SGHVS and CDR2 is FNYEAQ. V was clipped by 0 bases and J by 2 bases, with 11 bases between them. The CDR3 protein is CASSLAPKGAYEQYF. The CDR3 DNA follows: TGTGCCAGCAGCTTAGCCCCCAAGGGAGCCTACGAGCAGTACTTC.

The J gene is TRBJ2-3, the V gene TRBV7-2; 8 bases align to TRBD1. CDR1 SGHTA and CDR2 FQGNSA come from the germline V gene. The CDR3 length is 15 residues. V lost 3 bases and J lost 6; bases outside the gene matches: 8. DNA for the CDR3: TGTGCCAGCAGCTTTCGGCAGGGGGCATCGGATACGCAGTATTTT. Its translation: CASSFRQGASDTQYF.

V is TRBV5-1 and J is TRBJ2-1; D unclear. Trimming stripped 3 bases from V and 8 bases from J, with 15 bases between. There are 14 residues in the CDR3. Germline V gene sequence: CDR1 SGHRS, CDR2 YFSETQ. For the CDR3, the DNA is TGCGCCAGCAGCTCACCACAGATTCAGGATGAGCAGTTCTTC. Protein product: CASSSPQIQDEQFF.

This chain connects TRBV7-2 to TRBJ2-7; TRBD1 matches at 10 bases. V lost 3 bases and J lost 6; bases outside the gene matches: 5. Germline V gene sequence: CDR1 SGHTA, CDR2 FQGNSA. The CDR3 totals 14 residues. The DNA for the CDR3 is TGTGCCAGCAGCTTCTCCGGGACAGGGGTCGAGCAGTACTTC. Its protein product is CASSFSGTGVEQYF.

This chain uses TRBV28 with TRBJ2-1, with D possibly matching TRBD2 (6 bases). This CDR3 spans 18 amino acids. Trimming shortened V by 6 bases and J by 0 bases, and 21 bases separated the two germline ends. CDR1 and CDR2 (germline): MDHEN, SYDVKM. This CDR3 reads CASRSHLGRGPSYNEQFF. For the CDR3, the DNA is TGTGCCAGCAGAAGCCATCTGGGGCGGGGTCCCTCCTACAATGAGCAGTTCTTC.

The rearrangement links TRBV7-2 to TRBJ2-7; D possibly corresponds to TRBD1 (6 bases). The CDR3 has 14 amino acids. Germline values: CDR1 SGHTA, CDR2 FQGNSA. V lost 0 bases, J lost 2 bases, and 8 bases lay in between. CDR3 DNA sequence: TGTGCCAGCAGCTTAGCGGACAGTACCTACGAGCAGTACTTC. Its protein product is CASSLADSTYEQYF.